One sample yielded the 26 T cell receptor beta chains listed below, sequenced in a study of cytomegalovirus exposure and HLA in healthy donors. The table came from immunoSEQ multiplex PCR; TCRdb's copy has only in-frame clones and leaves some out. The data show a few hundred thousand clones, about 90% seen once. Input material: PBMCs. The receptor source for this set is a woman aged 18-29 years in good health and CMV-seronegative.

The chain combines TRBV7-2 with TRBJ2-2; 7 bases agree with TRBD1. V lost 3 bases to trimming and J lost 1 base; unmatched junction nucleotides: 2. The CDR3 consists of 15 residues. Germline values: CDR1 SGHTA, CDR2 FQGNSA. The CDR3 protein is CASSFRTGNTGELFF. DNA for the CDR3: TGTGCCAGCAGCTTCCGGACAGGGAACACCGGGGAGCTGTTTTTT.

The chain combines TRBV5-1 with TRBJ1-3; 10 bases line up with TRBD1. Germline CDR1 SGHRS, CDR2 YFSETQ. The CDR3 length is 16 residues. Losses at the gene ends were 2 bases for V and 0 bases for J; bases not matched to a gene: 2. The CDR3 coding sequence is TGCGCCAGCAGCTTAGGGACAGGGGCCTCTGGAAACACCATATATTTT. It codes for CASSLGTGASGNTIYF.

In DNA form, the CDR3 reads TGTGCCAAGTTCGGCGAGCAGTACTTC. It encodes CAKFGEQYF. This sequence joins TRBV10-3 and TRBJ2-7; unclear D gene. With 10 bases removed from V and 6 bases from J, the gap between germline ends came to 7 bases. This CDR3 has 9 amino acids. Germline assignment: CDR1 ENHRY and CDR2 SYGVKD.

The rearrangement links TRBV9 to TRBJ2-1; 8 positions agree with TRBD2. The V segment lost 0 bases and the J segment 4 bases; nucleotides outside the gene matches: 6. The CDR3 is 16 residues long. Germline CDR1 SGDLS, CDR2 YYNGEE. The CDR3 sequence is CASSVGAGGPYNEQFF. In DNA form, the CDR3 reads TGTGCCAGCAGCGTAGGGGCGGGAGGACCTTACAATGAGCAGTTCTTC.

This sequence joins TRBV2 and TRBJ2-1; 8 bases are shared with TRBD2. This CDR3 has 14 residues. Per germline, CDR1 SNHLY and CDR2 FYNNEI. The V gene end was trimmed by 6 bases and the J gene end by 9 bases; junction bases not matched to a gene: 10. CDR3 protein: CASSEVAGYSEQFF. CDR3 in DNA: TGTGCCAGCAGCGAGGTAGCGGGATACTCTGAGCAGTTCTTC.

The V gene is TRBV11-2, the J gene TRBJ1-1, with TRBD1 identical over 7 bases. Germline loops: CDR1 SGHAT, CDR2 FQNNGV. V shed 6 bases, J shed 4 bases, and the junction held 8 bases outside the gene matches. This CDR3 region has 14 residues. In DNA form, the CDR3 reads TGTGCCAGCAGTCCCCATGACAGGGCCACTGAAGCTTTCTTT. Translation: CASSPHDRATEAFF.

V gene TRBV4-2 combines with J gene TRBJ2-2; possible D gene TRBD2, 6 bases. CDR1 and CDR2 from the germline V gene are LGHNA and YNFKEQ. The ends were cut back, 0 bases at V and 5 bases at J, with 13 bases in the middle. The CDR3 is made up of 16 amino acids. This CDR3 reads CASSQESGLGTGELFF. CDR3 DNA sequence: TGTGCCAGCAGCCAAGAGAGCGGGCTTGGAACCGGGGAGCTGTTTTTT.

This rearrangement joins TRBV11-3 to TRBJ2-2; tentative D call: TRBD1 (5 bases). Trimming removed 4 bases from V and 3 bases from J, with 9 bases in between. This CDR3 comprises 14 residues. Germline CDR1 SGHNT, CDR2 YENEEA. The chain's CDR3 is CASSSDTYTGELFF. CDR3 DNA sequence: TGTGCCAGCAGCTCGGACACATACACCGGGGAGCTGTTTTTT.

The V gene is TRBV27, the J gene TRBJ1-5; 7 bases agree with TRBD1. Germline CDR1 reads MNHEY; CDR2 reads SMNVEV (reference sequence). This CDR3 has 15 amino acids. J lost 3 bases, V lost 2 bases, and 4 bases had no gene match. CDR3 region: CASSLAQGPNQPQHF. The CDR3 coding sequence is TGTGCCAGCAGTTTAGCACAGGGGCCCAATCAGCCCCAGCATTTT.

The CDR3 nucleotides read TGTGCCAGTAGGCGACAGAATGCTAATGAAAAACTGTTTTTT. Translation: CASRRQNANEKLFF. The chain uses TRBV19 and TRBJ1-4; a weak D match, TRBD1 (5 bases). CDR1 and CDR2 (germline): LNHDA, SQIVND (reference sequence). The ends were cut back, 6 bases at V and 3 bases at J, with 11 bases in the middle. The CDR3 extends over 14 amino acids.

The chain links TRBV5-1 to TRBJ1-2; D call uncertain. CDR1 and CDR2 from the germline V gene are SGHRS and YFSETQ. V was shortened by 0 bases and J by 4 bases, with 10 bases between the two germline ends. This CDR3 comprises 14 residues. The DNA of the CDR3 is TGCGCCAGCAGCTTGGACCGAGACTTCTATGGCTACACCTTC. Translating gives CASSLDRDFYGYTF.

The genes are TRBV4-3 and TRBJ2-1; D not resolved. The germline V gene has CDR1 LGHNA and CDR2 YSLEER. This CDR3 comprises 16 residues. Trimming removed 2 bases at V and 0 bases at J, with 11 bases between. CDR3 bases: TGCGCCAGCAGCCAAATAGCACCGAGCTCCTACAATGAGCAGTTCTTC. This sequence encodes CASSQIAPSSYNEQFF.

V gene TRBV13 combines with J gene TRBJ2-3; 11 positions agree with TRBD2. The germline V gene encodes CDR1 PRHDT and CDR2 FYEKMQ (reference sequence). The CDR3 has 16 residues. V trimming: 5 bases; J trimming: 3 bases; junction bases outside the gene matches: 7. The CDR3 DNA is TGTGCCAGCAGCAAGCTAGCGGGAGGCCCTACAGATACGCAGTATTTT. Translated: CASSKLAGGPTDTQYF.

J is TRBJ2-1 and V is TRBV7-3, with TRBD2 identical over 9 bases. V shed 1 base and J 4 bases; nucleotides not matched to a gene: 2. Germline loops: CDR1 SGHTA, CDR2 FQGTGA. The CDR3 covers 15 residues. The CDR3 DNA reads TGTGCCAGCAGCTTAATAGCGGGAGTTTACAATGAGCAGTTCTTC. Translation gives CASSLIAGVYNEQFF.

The CDR3 sequence: CASSGGRGTNTEAFF. CDR3 nucleotides: TGTGCCAGCAGTGGGGGCAGGGGCACGAACACTGAAGCTTTCTTT. The chain joins TRBV2 to TRBJ1-1; D possibly corresponds to TRBD1 (6 bases). Germline V gene data show CDR1 as SNHLY and CDR2 as FYNNEI. The CDR3 has 15 residues. With 4 bases removed from V and 1 base from J, the gap between germline ends came to 13 bases. The variable domain in full, with the rest retrieved from reference TRBV2 and TRBJ1-1, is EPEVTQTPSHQVTQMGQEVILRCVPISNHLYFYWYRQILGQKVEFLVSFYNNEISEKSEIFDDQFSVERPDGSNFTLKIRSTKLEDSAMYFCASSGGRGTNTEAFFGQGTRLTVV.

The chain is built from TRBV27 and TRBJ2-3; 8 bases map to TRBD2. This CDR3 contains 18 residues. Germline CDR1 reads MNHEY; CDR2 reads SMNVEV (reference sequence). J was trimmed by 6 bases and V by 0 bases; bases with no gene match: 14. Here the CDR3 reads CASSLSSGGAGVIDTQYF. The DNA of the CDR3 is TGTGCCAGCAGTTTATCCTCCGGGGGGGCGGGAGTAATCGATACGCAGTATTTT.

The chain is built from TRBV9 and TRBJ2-7; 7 bases are shared with TRBD1. The germline V gene has CDR1 SGDLS and CDR2 YYNGEE. This CDR3 has 15 amino acids. V was pared by 0 bases and J by 4 bases, with 7 bases of the junction left unmatched. The CDR3: CASSVASGTVYEQYF. CDR3 in DNA: TGTGCCAGCAGCGTAGCCTCCGGGACAGTGTACGAGCAGTACTTC.

The chain couples TRBV6-4 to TRBJ2-7; maybe TRBD2 (6 bases). Trimming stripped 4 bases from V and 3 bases from J, with 10 bases between. The CDR3 is 13 amino acids. CDR1 is MRHNA and CDR2 is SNTAGT in the germline V gene. CDR3 region: CASSAGEGYEQYF. CDR3 in DNA: TGTGCCAGCAGTGCGGGGGAAGGCTACGAGCAGTACTTC.

The V and J genes are TRBV6-6 and TRBJ1-3; D might be TRBD1 (6 bases). Germline CDR1 reads MNHNY; CDR2 reads SVGAGI (reference sequence). This CDR3 spans 14 amino acids. With 7 bases removed from V and 4 bases from J, the gap between germline ends came to 14 bases. The CDR3 sequence: CASISGELGNTIYF. CDR3 coding DNA: TGTGCCAGCATATCAGGGGAGCTCGGAAACACCATATATTTT.

This sequence joins TRBV2 and TRBJ2-2; perhaps TRBD1 as D (5 bases). V was pared by 6 bases and J by 6 bases, with 11 bases between. The germline V gene encodes CDR1 SNHLY and CDR2 FYNNEI. CDR3 length equals 13 residues. The CDR3 loop is CASRGAHPGELFF. The CDR3 DNA reads TGTGCCAGCAGAGGGGCCCACCCCGGGGAGCTGTTTTTT.

The rearrangement joins TRBV5-1 to TRBJ1-1; the D is unclear. The CDR3 is 16 residues long. The V end lost 0 bases, the J end lost 0 bases, and 12 bases lay between the germline ends. The V gene's germline CDR1 is SGHRS and CDR2 YFSETQ. CDR3 nucleotide sequence: TGCGCCAGCAGCTTGGTGGGCGTCGGCATGAACACTGAAGCTTTCTTT. It is translated as CASSLVGVGMNTEAFF.

This chain joins TRBV11-2 and TRBJ2-7, with a weak D call TRBD2 (6 bases). The CDR3 has 15 residues. V was shortened by 0 bases and J by 2 bases, with 11 bases between the two germline ends. Germline V lookup: CDR1 SGHAT, CDR2 FQNNGV. The CDR3 nucleotides read TGTGCCAGCAGCTTAGATTCTGGAGGGACCTACGAGCAGTACTTC. Protein sequence: CASSLDSGGTYEQYF.

This chain connects TRBV5-1 to TRBJ1-2, with TRBD1 as a possible D gene (6 bases). The length of the CDR3 is 14 residues. Germline loops: CDR1 SGHRS, CDR2 YFSETQ. Trimming left V 0 bases short and J 10 bases short, with 16 bases between. The CDR3 DNA reads as TGCGCCAGCAGCTTGGTCGAGGGAGGGGGAGACTACACCTTC. Translation: CASSLVEGGGDYTF.

This clone was seen a single time. The chain is built from TRBV29-1 and TRBJ2-7; D may be TRBD1 (5 bases). The CDR3 runs to 14 residues. CDR1 is SQVTM, CDR2 ANQGSEA, per germline. Trimming shortened V by 2 bases and J by 2 bases, and 13 bases separated the two germline ends. In DNA, the CDR3 is TGCAGCGTTGAACGGCAGGGAAGGCCCTACGAGCAGTACTTC. Its protein is CSVERQGRPYEQYF.

Concerning this clone: Other nucleotide sequences from this sample produce the same CDR3. The gene calls are TRBV28 and TRBJ2-7; D call uncertain. V was cut by 3 bases and J by 2 bases, with 8 bases left in between. Germline CDR1 and CDR2: MDHEN and SYDVKM. This CDR3 region has 13 residues. The CDR3 sequence: CASSFLSAYEQYF. Written as DNA, the CDR3 is TGTGCCAGCAGTTTTCTGTCGGCCTACGAGCAGTACTTC.

This chain joins TRBV6-6 and TRBJ1-5; no clear D gene. V dropped 0 bases and J dropped 0 bases, with 6 bases sitting between them. Germline loops: CDR1 MNHNY, CDR2 SVGAGI (reference sequence). CDR3 size: 15 residues. The CDR3 here is CASSYSADSNQPQHF. The DNA of the CDR3 is TGTGCCAGCAGTTACTCGGCAGATAGCAATCAGCCCCAGCATTTT.